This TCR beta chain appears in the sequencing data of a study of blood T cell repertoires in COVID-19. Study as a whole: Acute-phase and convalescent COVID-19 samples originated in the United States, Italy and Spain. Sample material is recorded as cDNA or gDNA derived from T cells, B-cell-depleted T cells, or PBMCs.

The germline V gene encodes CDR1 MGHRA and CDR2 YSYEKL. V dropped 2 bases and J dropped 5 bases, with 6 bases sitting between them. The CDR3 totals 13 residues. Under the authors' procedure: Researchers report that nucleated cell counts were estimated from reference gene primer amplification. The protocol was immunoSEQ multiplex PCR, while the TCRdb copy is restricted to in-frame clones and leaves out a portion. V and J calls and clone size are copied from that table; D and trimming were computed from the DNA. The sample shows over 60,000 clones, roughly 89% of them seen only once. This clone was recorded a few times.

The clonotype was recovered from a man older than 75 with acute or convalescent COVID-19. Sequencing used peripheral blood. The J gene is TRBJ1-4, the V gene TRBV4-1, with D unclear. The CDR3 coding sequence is TGCGCCAGCAGCCAATTGAGGAATGAAAAACTGTTTTTT. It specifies CASSQLRNEKLFF.